What follows are 20 T cell receptor beta chains derived from one specimen sequenced in a study of identical twins. In TCRdb, the 5' RACE reads were re-called with MiXCR into one record per CDR3 protein. The data hold around 960,000 distinct CDR3 sequences, with about 12% observed a single time. These data also formed part of another study, on yellow fever vaccine responses in identical twins.

The specimen was PBMCs. The receptors derive from a woman in her late teens or twenties in good health.

The table lists this clonotype with a few counts. The chain combines TRBV2 with TRBJ2-7; D is perhaps TRBD2 (5 bases). Looked up from germline, CDR1 is SNHLY and CDR2 is FYNNEI. The CDR3 runs to 14 residues. Trimming left V 8 bases short and J 3 bases short, with 17 bases between. The CDR3 sequence: CASFEEVGNYEQYF. The CDR3 bases are TGTGCCAGCTTCGAGGAGGTAGGGAACTACGAGCAGTACTTC.

This clonotype was counted a few times. The chain carries TRBV24-1 and TRBJ2-3; tentatively, D is TRBD1 (5 bases). This CDR3 has 16 residues. Looked up from germline, CDR1 is KGHDR and CDR2 is SFDVKD. Trimming stripped 3 bases from V and 1 base from J, with 13 bases between. The CDR3 loop is CATSDPDTLGTDTQYF. The CDR3, as DNA: TGTGCCACCAGTGATCCGGACACCTTGGGCACAGATACGCAGTATTTT.

The sample holds many counts of this clonotype. J is TRBJ1-4 and V is TRBV7-9; D is ambiguous. This CDR3 spans 14 amino acids. Germline CDR1 is SEHNR and CDR2 is FQNEAQ (reference sequence). V was pared by 6 bases and J by 2 bases, with 10 bases between. Written as DNA, the CDR3 is TGTGCCAGCAGTCCTAGTGCCACTAATGAAAAACTGTTTTTT. Its translation: CASSPSATNEKLFF.

J is TRBJ2-5 and V is TRBV7-2; maybe TRBD1 (6 bases). CDR1 is SGHTA and CDR2 is FQGNSA in the germline V gene. Trimming removed 5 bases from V and 7 bases from J, with 11 bases in between. CDR3 size: 12 residues. CDR3: CASSGGPATQYF. DNA for the CDR3: TGTGCCAGCAGCGGGGGCCCGGCGACCCAGTACTTC.

The chain employs TRBV5-5 and TRBJ2-5; D possibly corresponds to TRBD1 (5 bases). The CDR3 totals 15 residues. CDR1 and CDR2 (germline): SGHKS, YYEKEE (reference sequence). Trimming left V 3 bases short and J 2 bases short, with 14 bases between. CDR3 DNA: TGTGCCAGCAGCTCGGCCCGGACAACTCAAGAGACCCAGTACTTC. It encodes CASSSARTTQETQYF.

A few counts support this clonotype. The chain uses TRBV7-6 and TRBJ2-2; 7 bases are shared with TRBD2. Germline CDR1 reads SGHVS; CDR2 reads FNYEAQ. CDR3 length equals 17 residues. The V and J ends lost 1 base and 4 bases, in that order; junction bases with no gene match: 9. CDR3 bases: TGTGCCAGCAGCTTAGAGGCGGGACTAACAGCCACCGGGGAGCTGTTTTTT. It is translated as CASSLEAGLTATGELFF. Full variable domain (remainder filled in from reference TRBV7-6 and TRBJ2-2): GAGVSQSPRYKVTKRGQDVALRCDPISGHVSLYWYRQALGQGPEFLTYFNYEAQQDKSGLPNDRFSAERPEGSISTLTIQRTEQRDSAMYRCASSLEAGLTATGELFFGEGSRLTVL.

The chain recombines TRBV28 with TRBJ2-3, with 7 bases matching TRBD1. Trimming cost V 5 bases and J 2 bases; bases outside gene matches: 10. The CDR3 is made up of 16 amino acids. CDR1 is MDHEN and CDR2 is SYDVKM in the germline V gene. CDR3 protein: CASSERQGPITDTQYF. CDR3 in DNA: TGTGCCAGCAGTGAACGACAGGGCCCTATCACAGATACGCAGTATTTT.

This clonotype was counted many times. The J gene is TRBJ2-1, the V gene TRBV5-1; TRBD2 might be the D (5 bases). Deletions cut 1 base from V and 2 bases from J, with 10 bases between. CDR3 length: 15 amino acids. The germline V gene encodes CDR1 SGHRS and CDR2 YFSETQ. CDR3 nucleotides: TGCGCCAGCAGCTTGCGGCTAGCTCCCTACAATGAGCAGTTCTTC. The encoded protein is CASSLRLAPYNEQFF.

This clonotype was counted ten times or more. The genes are TRBV7-9 and TRBJ1-1; D may be TRBD1 (5 bases). V gave up 3 bases and J gave up 1 base, with 12 bases separating them. In germline, CDR1 is SEHNR, CDR2 FQNEAQ (reference sequence). CDR3 length: 15 residues. CDR3 bases: TGTGCCAGCAGCTTGGCCGGGACGAGGAACACTGAAGCTTTCTTT. It translates to CASSLAGTRNTEAFF. Complete variable domain (other parts from reference TRBV7-9 and TRBJ1-1): DTGVSQNPRHKITKRGQNVTFRCDPISEHNRLYWYRQTLGQGPEFLTYFQNEAQLEKSRLLSDRFSAERPKGSFSTLEIQRTEQGDSAMYLCASSLAGTRNTEAFFGQGTRLTVV.

The chain couples TRBV28 to TRBJ1-5; D is uncertain. The CDR3 loop spans 15 amino acids. Germline loops: CDR1 MDHEN, CDR2 SYDVKM. V shed 1 base and J shed 0 bases, with 7 bases lying between them. The CDR3 spells CASSLFRTSNQPQHF. As DNA, the CDR3 is TGTGCCAGCAGTTTATTTCGGACTAGCAATCAGCCCCAGCATTTT.

This chain connects TRBV20-1 to TRBJ2-3, with D maybe TRBD2 (7 bases). V was trimmed by 6 bases and J by 4 bases, leaving 20 bases between them. Per germline, CDR1 DFQATT and CDR2 SNEGSKA (reference sequence). CDR3 length equals 15 residues. The CDR3 loop is CSATIWGGGADTQYF. The CDR3 DNA follows: TGCAGTGCCACAATTTGGGGGGGCGGTGCAGATACGCAGTATTTT.

This clonotype was recorded a few times. The chain uses TRBV6-2 or TRBV6-3 and TRBJ2-7; D is undetermined. Trimming removed 6 bases from V and 5 bases from J, with 23 bases in between. Germline CDR1 reads MNHEY; CDR2 reads SVGEGT. The CDR3 covers 16 residues. The CDR3 bases are TGTGCCAGCAGACCCCCTCGAGGCAGCTTTTCGGACGAGCAGTACTTC. Translation gives CASRPPRGSFSDEQYF.

This rearrangement joins TRBV10-3 to TRBJ1-1; 9 bases are a match to TRBD1. The V and J ends lost 6 bases and 0 bases, in that order; junction bases with no gene match: 8. CDR1 ENHRY and CDR2 SYGVKD come from the germline V gene. This CDR3 spans 16 amino acids. CDR3 loop: CAISDRGIFVNTEAFF. The CDR3, as DNA: TGTGCCATCAGCGACAGGGGGATTTTCGTGAACACTGAAGCTTTCTTT.

In its sample, this clonotype was seen many times. A read error may produce the germline difference seen at one junction end. The gene calls are TRBV5-1 and TRBJ1-3; D is perhaps TRBD1 (5 bases). Germline CDR1 and CDR2: SGHRS and YFSETQ. The CDR3 loop spans 15 amino acids. CDR3: CASSLDRQSGNTIYF. CDR3 nucleotides: TGTGCCAGCAGTTTAGACAGACAGTCTGGAAACACCATATATTTT.

The V gene is TRBV10-3, the J gene TRBJ2-5, with 9 bases that match TRBD1. The V segment lost 2 bases and the J segment 9 bases; nucleotides outside the gene matches: 10. The CDR3 has 15 residues. CDR1 ENHRY and CDR2 SYGVKD come from the germline V gene. CDR3 nucleotides: TGTGCCATCAGTGAGACCGGGACAGGGTTTTATGCCCAGTACTTC. Encoded protein: CAISETGTGFYAQYF.

This clonotype was seen more than once but under ten times. The chain couples TRBV12-3 or TRBV12-4 to TRBJ1-1; D uncertain. The V end lost 8 bases, the J end lost 3 bases, and 19 bases lay between the germline ends. The CDR3 covers 15 residues. The CDR3 nucleotides are TGTGCCAGCGCCCGAGGGCGGATCGGGTACACTGAAGCTTTCTTT. Translated: CASARGRIGYTEAFF.

This clonotype was recorded a few times. The CDR3: CASSLNGLAGETQYF. The CDR3 DNA follows: TGTGCCAGCAGCCTCAACGGACTAGCGGGAGAGACCCAGTACTTC. The rearrangement links TRBV7-2 to TRBJ2-5, with 11 bases matching TRBD2. This CDR3 has 15 amino acids. Germline CDR1 is SGHTA and CDR2 is FQGNSA. The junction had 6 bases not matched to a gene; V was cut back by 5 bases and J by 4 bases.

This clonotype was picked up a small number of times. V and J are TRBV27 and TRBJ2-7; 7 bases line up with TRBD1. This CDR3 region has 15 residues. Germline assignment: CDR1 MNHEY and CDR2 SMNVEV (reference sequence). The V segment lost 9 bases and the J segment 0 bases; nucleotides outside the gene matches: 11. CDR3 in amino acids: CASSLTGATSYEQYV. CDR3 DNA: TGTGCCAGTAGCCTCACAGGGGCCACCTCCTACGAGCAGTACGTC.

This clonotype has only a few counts. This chain joins TRBV28 and TRBJ2-7, with D possibly TRBD2 on 5 matching bases. The CDR3 has 15 residues. Germline CDR1 reads MDHEN; CDR2 reads SYDVKM. Trimming took off 2 bases at V and 4 bases at J, with 15 bases between the two ends. CDR3 loop: CASSLEGIPPYEQYF. The CDR3, as DNA: TGTGCCAGCAGTTTAGAGGGCATCCCTCCGTACGAGCAGTACTTC.

This chain joins TRBV6-1 and TRBJ1-2; D call uncertain. Germline V gene sequence: CDR1 MNHNS, CDR2 SASEGT. Deletions cut 0 bases from V and 7 bases from J, with 12 bases between. This CDR3 region has 14 residues. CDR3 coding DNA: TGTGCCAGCAGTGAAGCGCTAGCCGTCGGTGGCTACACCTTC. Encoded protein: CASSEALAVGGYTF.